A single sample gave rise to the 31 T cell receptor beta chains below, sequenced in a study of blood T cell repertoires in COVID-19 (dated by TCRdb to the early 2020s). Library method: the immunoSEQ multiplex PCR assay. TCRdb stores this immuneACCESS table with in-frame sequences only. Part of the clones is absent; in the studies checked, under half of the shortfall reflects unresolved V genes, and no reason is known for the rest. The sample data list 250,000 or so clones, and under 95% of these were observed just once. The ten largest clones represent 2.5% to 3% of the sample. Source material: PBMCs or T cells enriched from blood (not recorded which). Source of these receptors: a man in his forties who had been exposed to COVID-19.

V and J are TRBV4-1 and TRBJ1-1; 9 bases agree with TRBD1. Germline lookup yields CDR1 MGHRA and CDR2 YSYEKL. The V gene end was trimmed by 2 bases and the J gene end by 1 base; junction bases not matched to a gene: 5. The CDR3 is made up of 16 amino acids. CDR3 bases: TGCGCCAGCAGCCAAATCCCGGGACAGGGGAACACTGAAGCTTTCTTT. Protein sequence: CASSQIPGQGNTEAFF.

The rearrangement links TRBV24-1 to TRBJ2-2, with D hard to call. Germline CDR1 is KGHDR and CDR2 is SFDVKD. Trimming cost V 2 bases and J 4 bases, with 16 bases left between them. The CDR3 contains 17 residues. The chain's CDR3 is CATSDSYIGSGTGELFF. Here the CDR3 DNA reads TGTGCCACCAGTGATTCCTATATTGGGTCGGGCACCGGGGAGCTGTTTTTT.

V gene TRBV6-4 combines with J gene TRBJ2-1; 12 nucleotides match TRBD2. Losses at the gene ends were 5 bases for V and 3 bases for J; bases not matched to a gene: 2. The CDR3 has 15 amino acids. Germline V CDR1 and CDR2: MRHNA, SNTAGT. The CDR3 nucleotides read TGTGCCAGCAGTCGACTAGCGGGAGTCTACAATGAGCAGTTCTTC. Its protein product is CASSRLAGVYNEQFF.

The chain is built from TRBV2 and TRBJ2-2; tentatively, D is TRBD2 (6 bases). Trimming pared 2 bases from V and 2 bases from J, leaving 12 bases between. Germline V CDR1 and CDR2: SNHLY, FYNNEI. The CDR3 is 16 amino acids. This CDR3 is CASSEWVAENTGELFF. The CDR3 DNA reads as TGTGCCAGCAGTGAATGGGTAGCGGAAAACACCGGGGAGCTGTTTTTT. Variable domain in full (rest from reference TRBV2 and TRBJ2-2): EPEVTQTPSHQVTQMGQEVILRCVPISNHLYFYWYRQILGQKVEFLVSFYNNEISEKSEIFDDQFSVERPDGSNFTLKIRSTKLEDSAMYFCASSEWVAENTGELFFGEGSRLTVL.

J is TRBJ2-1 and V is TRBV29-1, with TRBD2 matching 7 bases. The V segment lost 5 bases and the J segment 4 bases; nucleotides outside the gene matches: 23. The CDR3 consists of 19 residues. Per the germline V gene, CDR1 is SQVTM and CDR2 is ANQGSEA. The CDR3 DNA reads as TGCAGCGTTACATCCTGGCTAGCGGCAATACCGGGGGGATACAATGAGCAGTTCTTC. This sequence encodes CSVTSWLAAIPGGYNEQFF.

The CDR3: CASSAGQPFYGYTF. DNA of the CDR3: TGTGCCAGCAGTGCCGGACAGCCATTCTATGGCTACACCTTC. The chain couples TRBV2 to TRBJ1-2; a possible D gene is TRBD1 (6 bases). The germline V and J ends were trimmed by 4 bases and 4 bases, with 13 bases remaining between them. CDR3 length: 14 residues. Germline CDR1 and CDR2: SNHLY and FYNNEI. Complete variable domain (other parts from reference TRBV2 and TRBJ1-2): EPEVTQTPSHQVTQMGQEVILRCVPISNHLYFYWYRQILGQKVEFLVSFYNNEISEKSEIFDDQFSVERPDGSNFTLKIRSTKLEDSAMYFCASSAGQPFYGYTFGSGTRLTVV.

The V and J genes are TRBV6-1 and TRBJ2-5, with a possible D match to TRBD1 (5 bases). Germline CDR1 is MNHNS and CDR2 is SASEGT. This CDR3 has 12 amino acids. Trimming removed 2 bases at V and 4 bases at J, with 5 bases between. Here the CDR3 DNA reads TGTGCCAGCAGTGAACAGGGAGAGACCCAGTACTTC. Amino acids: CASSEQGETQYF.

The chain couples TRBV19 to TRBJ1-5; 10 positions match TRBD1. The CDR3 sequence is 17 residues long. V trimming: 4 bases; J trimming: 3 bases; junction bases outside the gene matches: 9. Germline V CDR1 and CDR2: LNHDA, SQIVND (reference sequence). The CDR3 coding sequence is TGTGCCAGTAGTACAACCGGGACAGGGGTATCCAATCAGCCCCAGCATTTT. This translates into CASSTTGTGVSNQPQHF.

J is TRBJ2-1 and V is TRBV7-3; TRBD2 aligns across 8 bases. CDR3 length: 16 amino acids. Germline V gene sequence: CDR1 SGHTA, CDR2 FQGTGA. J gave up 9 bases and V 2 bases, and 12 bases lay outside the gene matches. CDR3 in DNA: TGTGCCAGCAGCTTAGGATCAGCGGGAGAGGGCGGTGAGCAGTTCTTC. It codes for CASSLGSAGEGGEQFF.

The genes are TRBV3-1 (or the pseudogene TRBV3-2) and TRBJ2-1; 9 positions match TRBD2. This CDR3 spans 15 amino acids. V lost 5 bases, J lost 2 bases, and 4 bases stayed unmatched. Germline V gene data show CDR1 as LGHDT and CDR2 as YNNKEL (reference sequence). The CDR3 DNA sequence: TGTGCCAGCAGCGTTAGCGGGAGTACCTACAATGAGCAGTTCTTC. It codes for CASSVSGSTYNEQFF.

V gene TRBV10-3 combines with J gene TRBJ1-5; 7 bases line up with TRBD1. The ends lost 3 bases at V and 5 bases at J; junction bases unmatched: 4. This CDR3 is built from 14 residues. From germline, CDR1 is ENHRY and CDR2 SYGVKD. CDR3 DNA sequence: TGTGCCATCAGTGACTTGGACAGGTATCAGCCCCAGCATTTT. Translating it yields CAISDLDRYQPQHF.

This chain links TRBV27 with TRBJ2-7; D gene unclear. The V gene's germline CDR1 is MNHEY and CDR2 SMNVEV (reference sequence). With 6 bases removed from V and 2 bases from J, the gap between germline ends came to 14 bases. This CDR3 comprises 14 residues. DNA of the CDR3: TGTGCCAGCAGCCCCGAGCGCGGCCCCTACGAGCAGTACTTC. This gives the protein CASSPERGPYEQYF.

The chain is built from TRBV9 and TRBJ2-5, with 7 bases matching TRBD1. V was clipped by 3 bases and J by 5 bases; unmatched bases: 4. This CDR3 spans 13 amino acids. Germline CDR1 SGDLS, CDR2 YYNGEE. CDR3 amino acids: CASSDGTAETQYF. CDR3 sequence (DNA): TGTGCCAGCAGCGACGGGACAGCGGAGACCCAGTACTTC.

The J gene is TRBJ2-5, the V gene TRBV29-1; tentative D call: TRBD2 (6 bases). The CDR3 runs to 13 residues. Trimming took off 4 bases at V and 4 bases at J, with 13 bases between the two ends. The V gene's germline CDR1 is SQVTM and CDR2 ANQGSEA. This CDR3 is CSVGGQGGETQYF. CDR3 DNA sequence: TGCAGCGTTGGCGGTCAGGGAGGAGAGACCCAGTACTTC.

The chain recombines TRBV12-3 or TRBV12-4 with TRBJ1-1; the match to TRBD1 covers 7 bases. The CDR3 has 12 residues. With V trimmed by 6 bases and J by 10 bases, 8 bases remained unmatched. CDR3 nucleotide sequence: TGTGCCAGCAGGCCACAGGGGATGGGAGCTTTCTTT. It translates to CASRPQGMGAFF.

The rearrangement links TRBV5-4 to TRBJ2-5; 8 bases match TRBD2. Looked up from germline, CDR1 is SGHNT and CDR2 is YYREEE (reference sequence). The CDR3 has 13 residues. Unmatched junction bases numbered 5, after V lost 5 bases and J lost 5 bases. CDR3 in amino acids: CASRWTSSETQYF. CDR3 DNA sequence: TGTGCCAGCAGATGGACTAGCTCTGAGACCCAGTACTTC.

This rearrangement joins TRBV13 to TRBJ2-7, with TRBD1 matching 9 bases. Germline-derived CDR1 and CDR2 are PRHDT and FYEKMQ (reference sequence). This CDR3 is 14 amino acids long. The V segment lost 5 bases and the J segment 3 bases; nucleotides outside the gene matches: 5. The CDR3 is CASSMDRGYYEQYF. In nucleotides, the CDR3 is TGTGCCAGCAGCATGGACAGGGGTTACTACGAGCAGTACTTC. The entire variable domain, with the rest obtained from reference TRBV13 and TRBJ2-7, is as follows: AAGVIQSPRHLIKEKRETATLKCYPIPRHDTVYWYQQGPGQDPQFLISFYEKMQSDKGSIPDRFSAQQFSDYHSELNMSSLELGDSALYFCASSMDRGYYEQYFGPGTRLTVT.

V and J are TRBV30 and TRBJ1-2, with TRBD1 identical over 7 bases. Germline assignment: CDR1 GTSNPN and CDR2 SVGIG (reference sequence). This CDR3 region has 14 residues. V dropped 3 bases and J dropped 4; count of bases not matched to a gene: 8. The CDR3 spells CAWSGGGVTYGYTF. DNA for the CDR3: TGTGCCTGGAGCGGAGGGGGCGTGACCTATGGCTACACCTTC.

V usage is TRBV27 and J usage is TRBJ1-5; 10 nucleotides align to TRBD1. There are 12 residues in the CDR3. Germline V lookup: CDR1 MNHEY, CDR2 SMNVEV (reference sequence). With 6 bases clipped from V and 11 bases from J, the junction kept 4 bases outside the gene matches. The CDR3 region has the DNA TGTGCCAGCAGCCCGGACAGGGGGACCCAGCATTTT. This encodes CASSPDRGTQHF.

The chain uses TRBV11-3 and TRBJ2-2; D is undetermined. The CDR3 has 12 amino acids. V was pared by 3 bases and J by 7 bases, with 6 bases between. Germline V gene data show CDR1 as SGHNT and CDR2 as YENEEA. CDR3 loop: CASSFPGGELFF. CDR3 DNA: TGTGCCAGCAGCTTCCCAGGCGGGGAGCTGTTTTTT.

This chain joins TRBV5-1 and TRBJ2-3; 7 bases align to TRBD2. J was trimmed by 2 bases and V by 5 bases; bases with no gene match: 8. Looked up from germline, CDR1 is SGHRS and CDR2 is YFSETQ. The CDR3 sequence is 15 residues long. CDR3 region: CASREGTTLTDTQYF. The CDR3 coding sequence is TGCGCCAGCAGGGAGGGGACTACACTCACAGATACGCAGTATTTT.

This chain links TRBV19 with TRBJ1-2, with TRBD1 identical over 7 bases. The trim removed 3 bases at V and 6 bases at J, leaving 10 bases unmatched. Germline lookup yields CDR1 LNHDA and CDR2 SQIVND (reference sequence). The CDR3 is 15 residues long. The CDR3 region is CASSIPSTGPHGYTF. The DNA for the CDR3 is TGTGCCAGTAGTATTCCCTCGACAGGGCCCCATGGCTACACCTTC.

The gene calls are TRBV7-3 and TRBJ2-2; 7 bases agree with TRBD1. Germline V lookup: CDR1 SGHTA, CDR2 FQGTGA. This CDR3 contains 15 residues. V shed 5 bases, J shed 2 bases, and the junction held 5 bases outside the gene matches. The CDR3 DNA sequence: TGTGCCAGCAGCCAAGACAGGGATAACACCGGGGAGCTGTTTTTT. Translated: CASSQDRDNTGELFF.

The CDR3 region has the DNA TGTGCGGTTAGCCGGGACAGTTATAATTCACCCCTCCACTTT. Translation gives CAVSRDSYNSPLHF. The V gene is TRBV27, the J gene TRBJ1-6; 7 positions agree with TRBD1. The CDR3 totals 14 residues. Per the germline V gene, CDR1 is MNHEY and CDR2 is SMNVEV (reference sequence).

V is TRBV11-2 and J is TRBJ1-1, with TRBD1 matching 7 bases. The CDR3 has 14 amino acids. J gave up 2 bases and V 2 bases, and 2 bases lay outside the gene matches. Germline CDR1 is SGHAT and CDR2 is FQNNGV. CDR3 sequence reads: CASSLTGANTEAFF. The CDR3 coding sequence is TGTGCCAGCAGCTTAACAGGGGCTAACACTGAAGCTTTCTTT.

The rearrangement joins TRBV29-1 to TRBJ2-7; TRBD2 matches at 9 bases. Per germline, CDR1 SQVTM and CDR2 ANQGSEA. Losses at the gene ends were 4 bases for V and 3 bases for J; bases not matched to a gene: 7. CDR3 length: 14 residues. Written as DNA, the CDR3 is TGCAGCGTTGTAGCAGCGGGAGGTCGCTACGAGCAGTACTTC. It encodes CSVVAAGGRYEQYF.

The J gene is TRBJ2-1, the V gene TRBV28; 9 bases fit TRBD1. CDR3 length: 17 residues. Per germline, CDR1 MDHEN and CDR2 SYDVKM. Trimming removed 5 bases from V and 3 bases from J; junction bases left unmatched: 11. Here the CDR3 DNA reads TGTGCCAGCAGTACTTTATCGGGACAGGGAATCTACAATGAGCAGTTCTTC. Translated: CASSTLSGQGIYNEQFF.

The CDR3 nucleotides are TGTGCCAGCAGCTCCTCGGGGGGGCTAAATGAGCAGTTCTTC. Amino acid sequence: CASSSSGGLNEQFF. The V gene is TRBV11-2, the J gene TRBJ2-1, with 8 bases aligning to TRBD2. The CDR3 contains 14 residues. Trimming removed 4 bases from V and 7 bases from J; junction bases left unmatched: 6. Germline CDR1 is SGHAT and CDR2 is FQNNGV.

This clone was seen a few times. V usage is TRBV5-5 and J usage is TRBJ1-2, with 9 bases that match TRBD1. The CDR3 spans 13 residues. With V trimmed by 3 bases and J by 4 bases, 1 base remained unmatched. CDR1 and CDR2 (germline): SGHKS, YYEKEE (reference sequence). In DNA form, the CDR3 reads TGTGCCAGCAGCTCGGACAGGGGCTATGGCTACACCTTC. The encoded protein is CASSSDRGYGYTF.

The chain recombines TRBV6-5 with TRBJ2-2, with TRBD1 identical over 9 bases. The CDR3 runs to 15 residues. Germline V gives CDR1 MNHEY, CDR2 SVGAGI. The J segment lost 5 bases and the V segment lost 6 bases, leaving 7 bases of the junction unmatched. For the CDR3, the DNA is TGTGCCAGCAGAGGCGGGACAGGGCGGACCGGGGAGCTGTTTTTT. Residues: CASRGGTGRTGELFF.

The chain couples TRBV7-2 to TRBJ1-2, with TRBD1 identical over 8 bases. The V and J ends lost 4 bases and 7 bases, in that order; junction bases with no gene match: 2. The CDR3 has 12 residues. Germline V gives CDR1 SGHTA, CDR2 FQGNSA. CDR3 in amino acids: CASSWGTGGYTF. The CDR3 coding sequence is TGTGCCAGCAGCTGGGGGACAGGTGGCTACACCTTC.